The 27 T cell receptor beta chains below come from one sample, sequenced in a study of T cells in narcolepsy. TCRdb's table, derived via immunoSEQ multiplex PCR, lists solely in-frame clones and lacks some. The sample includes about 22,000 clones, around 81% of them seen just once. The sample was memory (CD45RA-) CD4+ T cells from blood. These receptors were collected from a human donor in good health.

Relative to its sample, this clone is medium-sized. The chain carries TRBV10-3 and TRBJ2-7; D is ambiguous. The CDR3 is 12 amino acids. V lost 9 bases, J lost 6 bases, and 15 bases lay in between. Germline CDR1 is ENHRY and CDR2 is SYGVKD. The CDR3 region is CAIRVGDAEQYF. CDR3 nucleotide sequence: TGTGCCATACGAGTAGGAGATGCCGAGCAGTACTTC.

V gene TRBV11-3 combines with J gene TRBJ2-1; D is ambiguous. V shed 3 bases and J shed 0 bases, with 6 bases lying between them. The CDR3 consists of 14 residues. The germline CDR1 and CDR2 sequences are SGHNT and YENEEA. The CDR3: CASSFQNSYNEQFF. CDR3 nucleotides: TGTGCCAGCAGCTTCCAAAACTCCTACAATGAGCAGTTCTTC.

The chain couples TRBV6-1 to TRBJ2-3; 10 bases map to TRBD2. With 1 base clipped from V and 3 bases from J, the junction kept 4 bases outside the gene matches. CDR1 is MNHNS and CDR2 is SASEGT in the germline V gene. This CDR3 has 16 amino acids. CDR3 DNA sequence: TGTGCCAGCAGTGAAGGGGCTAGCGGGGGAACAGATACGCAGTATTTT. This translates into CASSEGASGGTDTQYF.

The rearrangement joins TRBV19 to TRBJ1-5, with 11 positions matching TRBD1. The CDR3 runs 16 residues. J gave up 1 base and V 7 bases, and 6 bases lay outside the gene matches. Germline V gene lookup returns CDR1 LNHDA and CDR2 SQIVND (reference sequence). Here the CDR3 reads CASKGQGVVSNQPQHF. The CDR3 bases are TGTGCCAGTAAGGGACAGGGGGTTGTCAGCAATCAGCCCCAGCATTTT.

The V gene is TRBV7-8, the J gene TRBJ2-4, with 9 bases fitting TRBD1. Losses at the gene ends were 3 bases for V and 1 base for J; bases not matched to a gene: 4. Germline-derived CDR1 and CDR2 are SGHVS and FQNEAQ. There are 16 residues in the CDR3. CDR3 region: CASSFAGTGAKNIQYF. The CDR3 nucleotides read TGTGCCAGCAGCTTCGCCGGGACAGGGGCCAAAAACATTCAGTACTTC.

The chain employs TRBV6-5 and TRBJ1-2; D is ambiguous. Germline-derived CDR1 and CDR2 are MNHEY and SVGAGI. Deletions cut 2 bases from V and 8 bases from J, with 18 bases between. There are 15 residues in the CDR3. The DNA of the CDR3 is TGTGCCAGCAGTTACCCCTCTCCGGTAGGGAGGGGCTACACCTTC. It specifies CASSYPSPVGRGYTF.

The chain recombines TRBV7-3 with TRBJ2-3; TRBD2 is a possible D gene (7 bases). V gave up 6 bases and J gave up 4 bases, with 14 bases separating them. Germline V gives CDR1 SGHTA, CDR2 FQGTGA. CDR3 size: 14 residues. CDR3 residues: CASSPGGSADTQYF. The DNA for the CDR3 is TGTGCCAGCAGTCCGGGGGGCTCCGCAGATACGCAGTATTTT.

This chain connects TRBV18 to TRBJ1-1; D remains unclear. The CDR3 runs to 15 residues. Trimming removed 1 base from V and 4 bases from J, with 13 bases in between. Germline lookup yields CDR1 KGHSH and CDR2 LQKENI. The CDR3 protein is CASSPQVRWGTEAFF. CDR3 in DNA: TGTGCCAGCTCACCACAGGTGAGGTGGGGCACTGAAGCTTTCTTT. The full variable domain, its missing parts supplied by reference TRBV18 and TRBJ1-1, is NAGVMQNPRHLVRRRGQEARLRCSPMKGHSHVYWYRQLPEEGLKFMVYLQKENIIDESGMPKERFSAEFPKEGPSILRIQQVVRGDSAAYFCASSPQVRWGTEAFFGQGTRLTVV.

This chain connects TRBV6-1 to TRBJ1-2, with a weak D call TRBD1 (5 bases). Trimming cost V 6 bases and J 3 bases, with 11 bases left between them. This CDR3 is 13 amino acids long. Germline V lookup: CDR1 MNHNS, CDR2 SASEGT. CDR3 loop: CASRWDGDYGYTF. CDR3 DNA sequence: TGTGCCAGCAGGTGGGACGGAGACTATGGCTACACCTTC.

The chain couples TRBV6-1 to TRBJ2-5; 7 bases line up with TRBD1. The trim removed 7 bases at V and 4 bases at J, leaving 9 bases unmatched. This CDR3 spans 14 amino acids. Germline V lookup: CDR1 MNHNS, CDR2 SASEGT. The CDR3 is CASTMGQSGETQYF. Here the CDR3 DNA reads TGTGCCAGCACTATGGGACAGTCGGGAGAGACCCAGTACTTC.

J is TRBJ1-6 and V is TRBV19; no definite D call. V gave up 5 bases and J gave up 10 bases, with 9 bases separating them. Per the germline V gene, CDR1 is LNHDA and CDR2 is SQIVND (reference sequence). The CDR3 contains 12 residues. The CDR3 DNA reads as TGTGCCAGTAGTGAGGGTAAATCACCCCTCCACTTT. It specifies CASSEGKSPLHF.

This clone showed up just once. The genes are TRBV5-6 and TRBJ1-6; tentatively, D is TRBD1 (5 bases). The CDR3 contains 14 residues. Trimming pared 2 bases from V and 10 bases from J, leaving 13 bases between. CDR1 is SGHDT, CDR2 YYEEEE, per germline. The CDR3, as DNA: TGTGCCAGCAGCTTCGGAGGGGCAGCGTCACCCCTCCACTTT. It codes for CASSFGGAASPLHF.

The sample holds one count of this clone. This chain links TRBV5-6 with TRBJ2-1; 7 bases agree with TRBD2. Germline CDR1 is SGHDT and CDR2 is YYEEEE. The CDR3 runs 15 residues. V trimming: 5 bases; J trimming: 2 bases; junction bases outside the gene matches: 7. The CDR3 nucleotides are TGTGCCAGCAGATTTGGGGGGGTCCCCTACAATGAGCAGTTCTTC. Amino acid sequence: CASRFGGVPYNEQFF.

This clone showed up just once. V gene TRBV11-3 combines with J gene TRBJ2-3; 8 nucleotides agree with TRBD2. The trim removed 3 bases at V and 2 bases at J, leaving 13 bases unmatched. Looked up from germline, CDR1 is SGHNT and CDR2 is YENEEA. The CDR3 length is 18 residues. In DNA, the CDR3 is TGTGCCAGCAGCTTCAAGCTCCGGGGGGGGTCGAACACAGATACGCAGTATTTT. It specifies CASSFKLRGGSNTDTQYF.

This chain joins TRBV4-3 and TRBJ1-3, with D perhaps matching TRBD1 (6 bases). This CDR3 region has 16 residues. With 4 bases removed from V and 3 bases from J, the gap between germline ends came to 16 bases. CDR1 is LGHNA, CDR2 YSLEER, per germline. This CDR3 is CASSPKAAGVGNTIYF. The CDR3 bases are TGCGCCAGCAGCCCCAAGGCTGCAGGGGTTGGAAACACCATATATTTT.

The chain links TRBV2 to TRBJ2-3, with no clear D. Germline V CDR1 and CDR2: SNHLY, FYNNEI. V was cut by 1 base and J by 8 bases, with 16 bases left in between. This CDR3 region has 15 residues. CDR3 loop: CASSEVASELGTQYF. CDR3 bases: TGTGCCAGCAGTGAAGTTGCTTCTGAGTTAGGTACGCAGTATTTT. The whole variable domain, filled in from reference TRBV2 and TRBJ2-3, reads EPEVTQTPSHQVTQMGQEVILRCVPISNHLYFYWYRQILGQKVEFLVSFYNNEISEKSEIFDDQFSVERPDGSNFTLKIRSTKLEDSAMYFCASSEVASELGTQYFGPGTRLTVL.

The V call is TRBV4-3, the J call TRBJ2-7, with D uncertain. CDR3 size: 13 residues. Germline CDR1 and CDR2: LGHNA and YSLEER. V lost 4 bases and J lost 4, with 11 bases in between. This chain's CDR3 is CASSPRQDYEQYF. CDR3 in DNA: TGCGCCAGCAGCCCCCGCCAAGATTACGAGCAGTACTTC.

The chain employs TRBV5-1 and TRBJ1-3; TRBD1 is a possible D gene (5 bases). There are 15 residues in the CDR3. Germline lookup yields CDR1 SGHRS and CDR2 YFSETQ. The V gene lost 0 bases and the J gene lost 4 bases, with 11 bases spanning the gap. The CDR3 DNA follows: TGCGCCAGCAGCTTGGAAGGGGACCCCGGAAACACCATATATTTT. Protein: CASSLEGDPGNTIYF.

This clone appeared once. The chain has TRBV7-9 and TRBJ2-7; a possible D gene is TRBD1 (5 bases). Trimming stripped 1 base from V and 4 bases from J, with 8 bases between. This CDR3 comprises 13 residues. The germline CDR1 and CDR2 sequences are SEHNR and FQNEAQ (reference sequence). The CDR3 coding sequence is TGTGCCAGCAGCTTAGTGGCAGGGTACGAGCAGTACTTC. Its protein is CASSLVAGYEQYF. Full variable domain (missing parts from reference TRBV7-9 and TRBJ2-7): DTGVSQNPRHKITKRGQNVTFRCDPISEHNRLYWYRQTLGQGPEFLTYFQNEAQLEKSRLLSDRFSAERPKGSFSTLEIQRTEQGDSAMYLCASSLVAGYEQYFGPGTRLTVT.

Notes on this clone: This same CDR3 is encoded by further DNA sequences in the sample. This chain's CDR3 is CASSPGTVYGYTF. CDR3 DNA: TGCGCCAGCAGCCCCGGGACAGTCTATGGCTACACCTTC. V gene TRBV5-1 combines with J gene TRBJ1-2; TRBD1 matches 7 bases. The CDR3 consists of 13 residues. Germline CDR1 is SGHRS and CDR2 is YFSETQ. The junction had 4 bases not matched to a gene; V was cut back by 4 bases and J by 4 bases.

The genes are TRBV10-3 and TRBJ2-3; 13 bases map to TRBD2. This CDR3 spans 19 amino acids. Germline trimming cut 7 bases from V and 6 bases from J; bases unmatched to any gene: 19. Looked up from germline, CDR1 is ENHRY and CDR2 is SYGVKD. The CDR3 region is CAITPGRLAGGLLGDTQYF. CDR3 DNA sequence: TGTGCCATCACCCCCGGACGACTAGCGGGGGGCCTTCTGGGGGATACGCAGTATTTT.

This clone was observed a few times. J is TRBJ2-3 and V is TRBV27; no firm D call. V shed 2 bases and J shed 0 bases, with 15 bases lying between them. Germline assignment: CDR1 MNHEY and CDR2 SMNVEV (reference sequence). The CDR3 runs to 17 residues. CDR3 sequence (DNA): TGTGCCAGCAGTTTACTCGACATTAAAACTAGCACAGATACGCAGTATTTT. Encoded protein: CASSLLDIKTSTDTQYF.

The chain links TRBV11-3 to TRBJ1-4, with a tentative D call TRBD1 (6 bases). V lost 2 bases and J 6 bases, leaving 19 bases between the germline ends. CDR1 and CDR2 from the germline V gene are SGHNT and YENEEA. The CDR3 totals 17 residues. The CDR3 spells CASSLPSGRTADEKLFF. The CDR3 DNA is TGTGCCAGCAGCTTACCATCCGGGAGGACAGCAGATGAAAAACTGTTTTTT. Full variable domain (outside the CDR3, taken from reference TRBV11-3 and TRBJ1-4): EAGVVQSPRYKIIEKKQPVAFWCNPISGHNTLYWYLQNLGQGPELLIRYENEEAVDDSQLPKDRFSAERLKGVDSTLKIQPAELGDSAVYLCASSLPSGRTADEKLFFGSGTQLSVL.

The chain employs TRBV10-3 and TRBJ1-2, with 7 bases that match TRBD1. J was trimmed by 3 bases and V by 10 bases; bases with no gene match: 14. The CDR3 is 15 residues long. Germline V gives CDR1 ENHRY, CDR2 SYGVKD. The CDR3 here is CATEVGQGDHYGYTF. For the CDR3, the DNA is TGTGCCACCGAGGTGGGGCAGGGGGATCACTATGGCTACACCTTC.

This clone was observed a single time. V and J are TRBV6-5 and TRBJ2-5; D unresolved. Trimming took off 0 bases at V and 4 bases at J, with 9 bases between the two ends. The CDR3 is 14 amino acids. CDR1 and CDR2 (germline): MNHEY, SVGAGI. In DNA, the CDR3 is TGTGCCAGCAGTTACTCGATAGGGCGAGAGACCCAGTACTTC. Amino acids: CASSYSIGRETQYF.

This rearrangement joins TRBV5-1 to TRBJ2-2, with TRBD2 identical over 7 bases. The CDR3 covers 16 residues. The V segment lost 2 bases and the J segment 2 bases; nucleotides outside the gene matches: 6. Germline V CDR1 and CDR2: SGHRS, YFSETQ. The CDR3 sequence is CASSFESGVNTGELFF. CDR3 DNA: TGCGCCAGCAGCTTTGAAAGCGGGGTAAACACCGGGGAGCTGTTTTTT.

The J gene is TRBJ2-7, the V gene TRBV20-1; D unclear. The length of the CDR3 is 11 residues. V was clipped by 3 bases and J by 7 bases, with 10 bases between them. Germline CDR1 DFQATT, CDR2 SNEGSKA (reference sequence). The CDR3 protein is CSASVNREQYF. DNA for the CDR3: TGCAGTGCTAGCGTCAATAGGGAGCAGTACTTC.